The rows below give T cell receptor beta chains drawn from one sample of a study of blood T cells in healthy people across ages. MiXCR, applied by TCRdb to the 5' RACE reads, yields one record per CDR3 protein. The sample yields about 670,000 distinct CDR3 sequences, about 43% seen once. Sequences were obtained from blood. These receptors all stem from a man older than 75 in good health. Each CDR3 is given with its conserved first and last residue. A D gene is named only where the DNA matches it firmly. Not every row has a clone size; where given, it reads once, few, many or a size class.

clone_size | j_call | d_call | v_call | cdr3_nt | cdr3_aa
NA | TRBJ2-1 | TRBD2 | TRBV5-1 | TGCGCCAGCCACCTAGCGGGGGTGTCCTACAATGAGCAGTTCTTC | CASHLAGVSYNEQFF
NA | TRBJ2-3 | NA | TRBV28 | TGTGCCAGTTGGGGAAGGAGAACAGATACGCAGTATTTT | CASWGRRTDTQYF
few | TRBJ2-3 | TRBD2 | TRBV6-2/TRBV6-3 | TGTGCCAGCACCCCTAGCGGGGGCGGCACAGATACGCAGTATTTT | CASTPSGGGTDTQYF
NA | TRBJ1-1 | NA | TRBV6-2/TRBV6-3 | TGTGCCAGCAGTTACTCCGCCAGGAAGACTGAAGCTTTCTTT | CASSYSARKTEAFF
NA | TRBJ1-2 | NA | TRBV28 | TGTGCCAGCAGTTTTCGTTGGGACACAGGGTCGGGCGATGGCTACACCTTC | CASSFRWDTGSGDGYTF
NA | TRBJ1-4 | NA | TRBV4-2 | TGTGCCAGCAGCCAAGAAGGGCTAACCGCAACTAATGAAAAACTGTTTTTT | CASSQEGLTATNEKLFF
NA | TRBJ2-7 | TRBD2 | TRBV3-1 | TGTGCCAGCAGCCAAGACAAAGGACTAGCGGGCGAGCAGTACTTC | CASSQDKGLAGEQYF
many | TRBJ2-3 | NA | TRBV28 | TGTGCCAGCAGTAGTTTCGCGGATACGCAGTATTTT | CASSSFADTQYF
NA | TRBJ2-3 | NA | TRBV5-1 | TGCGCCAGCAGCTTGTTTGGGAACCCAAGCACAGATACGCAGTATTTT | CASSLFGNPSTDTQYF
NA | TRBJ1-1 | NA | TRBV7-3 | TGTGCCAGCAGCTTAAACACCGGGGGGGGAGGTACTGAAGCTTTCTTT | CASSLNTGGGGTEAFF
NA | TRBJ1-2 | NA | TRBV4-1 | TGCGCCAGCAGCCAAGCGGGCAGGGAAAGGACTAACTATGGCTACACCTTC | CASSQAGRERTNYGYTF
few | TRBJ1-1 | TRBD1 | TRBV13 | TGTGCCAGCAGCCCGTATGAGACAGGGAGGGACACTGAAGCTTTCTTT | CASSPYETGRDTEAFF
NA | TRBJ2-7 | NA | TRBV29-1 | TGCAGCGTTGAAGGCGGATTTTTGTACAATGAGCAGTACTTC | CSVEGGFLYNEQYF
once | TRBJ2-2 | NA | TRBV5-1 | TGCGCCAGCAGGACTACCTACACCGGGGAGCTGTTTTTT | CASRTTYTGELFF
NA | TRBJ2-7 | NA | TRBV12-3/TRBV12-4 | TGTGCCAGCAGTTTCAAGGGAGGTCCATACGAGCAGTACTTC | CASSFKGGPYEQYF
few | TRBJ1-6 | TRBD1 | TRBV3-1 | TGTGCCAGCAGCCCCCGACAGGGAAGTGGCTCACCCCTCCACTTT | CASSPRQGSGSPLHF
few | TRBJ2-3 | TRBD2 | TRBV5-1 | TGCGCCAGCAGTGCCCTACTCACTAGCGGAACCACAGATACGCAGTATTTT | CASSALLTSGTTDTQYF
NA | TRBJ2-3 | NA | TRBV20-1 | TGCAGTGCTAGGGGAGAGGGTAGCACAGGTACGCAGTATTTT | CSARGEGSTGTQYF
few | TRBJ2-7 | NA | TRBV6-5 | TGTGCCAGCAGTTATTCCGCAGGGGTTCCGGGCGAGCAGTACTTC | CASSYSAGVPGEQYF
NA | TRBJ2-7 | NA | TRBV10-1 | TGCGCCAGCAGTGAGTCAGGGTTCTCCTACGAGCAGTACTTC | CASSESGFSYEQYF
few | TRBJ2-5 | NA | TRBV20-1 | TGCAGTGCCCCCCCTCTAAATCGAGCTGAGACCCAGTACTTC | CSAPPLNRAETQYF
NA | TRBJ2-6 | TRBD1 | TRBV11-1 | TGTGCCGGCAGCTTCCGGGACAGGGTGAGGAGTGCTGGGGCCAACGTCCTGACTTTC | CAGSFRDRVRSAGANVLTF
NA | TRBJ2-7 | NA | TRBV10-3 | TGTGCCAGCAGTTCACCTGAGGACAGCTCCTACGAGCAGTACTTC | CASSSPEDSSYEQYF
once | TRBJ2-5 | TRBD2 | TRBV12-3/TRBV12-4 | TGTGCCAGCAGTTTATTGGGGGAGGGCCTCGGAGAGACCCAGTACTTC | CASSLLGEGLGETQYF
NA | TRBJ1-2 | NA | TRBV28 | TGTGCCAGCATACCCGGGGGAGGAAACTATGGCTACACCTTC | CASIPGGGNYGYTF
many | TRBJ2-5 | NA | TRBV7-9 | TGTGCCAGCAGCTTAGTGGCTAGCCGAGAGACCCAGTACTTC | CASSLVASRETQYF
NA | TRBJ1-3 | NA | TRBV3-1 | TGTGCCAGCAGCCATCGAGATCGCTCTGGAAACACCATATATTTT | CASSHRDRSGNTIYF
NA | TRBJ1-2 | NA | TRBV12-3/TRBV12-4 | TGTGCCAGCAGTTTATCAGAGAACTATGGCTACACCTTC | CASSLSENYGYTF
NA | TRBJ2-3 | TRBD2 | TRBV5-1 | TGCGCCAGCAGCATAACTAGCGGTCCTAGGGTTAGCACAGATACGCAGTATTTT | CASSITSGPRVSTDTQYF
few | TRBJ2-7 | NA | TRBV6-6 | TGTGCCAGCAGTTACGAAGGGTGGTACGAGCAGTACTTC | CASSYEGWYEQYF
NA | TRBJ2-7 | TRBD1 | TRBV2 | TGTGCCAGCAGCGGACAGGGGCGGGACTACGAGCAGTACTTC | CASSGQGRDYEQYF
few | TRBJ2-1 | NA | TRBV29-1 | TGCAGCGTTGAAGACAGGGTCTACAATGAGCAGTTCTTC | CSVEDRVYNEQFF
NA | TRBJ2-5 | NA | TRBV9 | TGTGCCAGCATTGTAGGGGGGCGGCAAGAGACCCAGTACTTC | CASIVGGRQETQYF
NA | TRBJ2-3 | TRBD1 | TRBV20-1 | TGCAGAGAAGGGGGCTCCTCTAGCACAGATACGCAGTATTTT | CREGGSSSTDTQYF
NA | TRBJ2-1 | TRBD1 | TRBV20-1 | TGCAGGACAGGGCAGACCTACAATGAGCAGTTCTTC | CRTGQTYNEQFF
NA | TRBJ2-3 | NA | TRBV7-3 | TGTGCCAGCGTTAGCGGAGATACGCAGTATTTT | CASVSGDTQYF
NA | TRBJ1-5 | TRBD1 | TRBV20-1 | TGCAGTGTTACAGGGGGGGATCAGCCCCAGCATTTT | CSVTGGDQPQHF
NA | TRBJ1-2 | NA | TRBV12-3/TRBV12-4 | TGTGCCAGCACCTTAAGGGAGGGACCAGCCCTGGGCTACACCTTC | CASTLREGPALGYTF
NA | TRBJ1-1 | NA | TRBV30 | TGTGCCTGGAGTGTACCGCCCCACACTGAAGCTTTCTTT | CAWSVPPHTEAFF
few | TRBJ2-7 | TRBD1 | TRBV2 | TGTGCCAGCCTCTGGGACAGGCGGTCCTACGAGCAGTACTTC | CASLWDRRSYEQYF
NA | TRBJ2-5 | TRBD2 | TRBV9 | TGTGCCAGCAGCGTAGGGGAGGGACTAGCGGGGTTCAATGAGCAGTACTTC | CASSVGEGLAGFNEQYF
once | TRBJ2-1 | NA | TRBV7-9 | TGTGCCAGCAGCTCAGGGGACCGTGAGCAGTTCTTC | CASSSGDREQFF
NA | TRBJ1-6 | NA | TRBV30 | TGTGCCCACGCTGGGACACGTAATTCACCCCTCCACTTT | CAHAGTRNSPLHF
few | TRBJ2-5 | NA | TRBV27 | TGTGCCAGCAGTTTGGGGTCCCGCAGGGAGACCCAGTACTTC | CASSLGSRRETQYF
NA | TRBJ1-4 | NA | TRBV7-8 | TGTGCCAGCAGCACGCCCCCTCGGGGTAATGAAAAACTGTTTTTT | CASSTPPRGNEKLFF
once | TRBJ2-5 | TRBD2 | TRBV20-1 | TGCAGTGCAAGGTCGGGGGGTCGTAAAGAGACCCAGTACTTC | CSARSGGRKETQYF
NA | TRBJ1-4 | NA | TRBV5-1 | TGCGCCAGCAGCCGCGACACCTCAACTAATGAAAAACTGTTTTTT | CASSRDTSTNEKLFF
NA | TRBJ1-1 | TRBD1 | TRBV4-2 | TGTGCCAGCAGCCAAGCAAGCCAGGGGGACACTGAAGCTTTCTTT | CASSQASQGDTEAFF
NA | TRBJ2-3 | NA | TRBV7-9 | TGTGCCAGCAGCGCAAAAAGAGGAGGGATTAGCACAGAGACGCAGTATTTT | CASSAKRGGISTETQYF
NA | TRBJ2-7 | NA | TRBV21-1 | TGTGCCAGCAGCAAGAGACCGAAACTTAGCTCCTACGAGCAGTACTTC | CASSKRPKLSSYEQYF
NA | TRBJ2-3 | TRBD2 | TRBV4-3 | TGCGCCAGCAGCCAAGATCTAGCGGGAGGTAGTACAGATACGCAGTATTTT | CASSQDLAGGSTDTQYF
NA | TRBJ2-5 | TRBD2 | TRBV6-6 | TGTGCCAGCAGTTTAAGCGGGGGGCATGAGACCCAGTACTTC | CASSLSGGHETQYF
NA | TRBJ1-1 | NA | TRBV6-4 | TGTGCCAGCAGTGCGGAAGGGGGGAGCACTGAAGCTTTCTTT | CASSAEGGSTEAFF
NA | TRBJ2-3 | TRBD2 | TRBV7-9 | TGTGCCAGCAGCTTAGGGCTACGAGGACTAGCAGCAGATACGCAGTATTTT | CASSLGLRGLAADTQYF
many | TRBJ2-5 | NA | TRBV7-2 | TGTGCCAGCACCTTATCGGACGGCCAAACTCGGGGAGAGACCCAGTACTTC | CASTLSDGQTRGETQYF
NA | TRBJ1-1 | NA | TRBV11-1 | TGTGCCAGCAGCTTCCGGGACACCACTGAAGCTTTCTTT | CASSFRDTTEAFF
NA | TRBJ1-1 | NA | TRBV20-1 | TGCAGTGCTTCAAAATTCTTGAACACTGAAGCTTTCTTT | CSASKFLNTEAFF